Listed below are T cell receptor beta chains from one sample, sequenced in a study of molecular identifiers for immune sequencing clone quantification. TCRdb re-called the PCR reads with MiXCR, one entry per CDR3 protein. Among 300,000 to 400,000 distinct CDR3 sequences listed, about a fifth were seen once. Sequencing used naive CD8+ T cells from blood, with Jurkat cell RNA spiked in. Receptor source: a human donor in good health. Some libraries in this study had Jurkat cell RNA spiked in. Both conserved end residues are part of each CDR3. D genes are given only for firm matches. Clone size, where shown, is once, few, many, or a class for clones that have expanded.

CDR3nt: TGTGCCAGCAGCTACAGACAGGAAGGTTTCGCTGAAGCTTTCTTT
CDR3aa: CASSYRQEGFAEAFF
abundance: many
j_gene: TRBJ1-1
v_gene: TRBV7-2
d_gene: -

CDR3nt: TGTGCCAGCAGCTCCCGACAAGCAGGGAGAACTGAAGCTTTCTTT
CDR3aa: CASSSRQAGRTEAFF
abundance: few
j_gene: TRBJ1-1
v_gene: TRBV7-9
d_gene: -

CDR3nt: TGTGCCAGCAGCCAAAGGACAGGCGAAAACATTCAGTACTTC
CDR3aa: CASSQRTGENIQYF
abundance: -
j_gene: TRBJ2-4
v_gene: TRBV6-2/TRBV6-3
d_gene: TRBD1

CDR3nt: TGTGCCAGTAGGTGGACAGGAGGGCCAGATACGCAGTATTTT
CDR3aa: CASRWTGGPDTQYF
abundance: -
j_gene: TRBJ2-3
v_gene: TRBV19
d_gene: -

CDR3nt: TGTGCCAGCAGTTACGGGACAGCCCCCTACGAGCAGTACTTC
CDR3aa: CASSYGTAPYEQYF
abundance: many
j_gene: TRBJ2-7
v_gene: TRBV6-5
d_gene: TRBD1

CDR3nt: TGTGCCAGCAGCTTAGTTATTACTTCTGCTGTCACCGGGGAGCTGTTTTTT
CDR3aa: CASSLVITSAVTGELFF
abundance: few
j_gene: TRBJ2-2
v_gene: TRBV7-6
d_gene: -

CDR3nt: TGTGCCAGCAGTGATCTAGCGGGGGTCACAGATACGCAGTATTTT
CDR3aa: CASSDLAGVTDTQYF
abundance: many
j_gene: TRBJ2-3
v_gene: TRBV12-3/TRBV12-4
d_gene: TRBD2

CDR3nt: TGTGCCAGCAGTTCCGCATCCTCACCCGGTGGTCGGGAGACCCAGTACTTC
CDR3aa: CASSSASSPGGRETQYF
abundance: few
j_gene: TRBJ2-5
v_gene: TRBV12-3/TRBV12-4
d_gene: -

CDR3nt: TGCAGTGCTAGAGGGGGGGGCACAGATACGCAGTATTTT
CDR3aa: CSARGGGTDTQYF
abundance: many
j_gene: TRBJ2-3
v_gene: TRBV20-1
d_gene: -

CDR3nt: TGTGCCAGCAGCCTTCGGGGGGGGGGAACCCCAGATACGCAGTATTTT
CDR3aa: CASSLRGGGTPDTQYF
abundance: few
j_gene: TRBJ2-3
v_gene: TRBV28
d_gene: TRBD2

CDR3nt: TGTGCCAGCGGCTTAGGGGCGGTCAGGGCGAACACTGAAGCTTTCTTT
CDR3aa: CASGLGAVRANTEAFF
abundance: few
j_gene: TRBJ1-1
v_gene: TRBV11-2
d_gene: -

CDR3nt: TGTGCCTGGAGTCAGGGAAACACCATATATTTT
CDR3aa: CAWSQGNTIYF
abundance: many
j_gene: TRBJ1-3
v_gene: TRBV30
d_gene: -

CDR3nt: TGCAGCGTTGATGAGGTGGCAGATACGCAGTATTTT
CDR3aa: CSVDEVADTQYF
abundance: many
j_gene: TRBJ2-3
v_gene: TRBV29-1
d_gene: -

CDR3nt: TGTGCCAGCAGTTATTACCCGGGAGTGGCAACAGATACGCAGTATTTT
CDR3aa: CASSYYPGVATDTQYF
abundance: many
j_gene: TRBJ2-3
v_gene: TRBV5-6
d_gene: -

CDR3nt: TGTGCCAGCAGCTTACCTAACACAGATACGCAGTATTTT
CDR3aa: CASSLPNTDTQYF
abundance: many
j_gene: TRBJ2-3
v_gene: TRBV7-8
d_gene: -

CDR3nt: TGCAGTGCTAGAGGACCCCAGCGGGAGGGCCCGGACGAGCAGTACTTC
CDR3aa: CSARGPQREGPDEQYF
abundance: -
j_gene: TRBJ2-7
v_gene: TRBV20-1
d_gene: TRBD2

CDR3nt: TGTGCCAGCAGTTTGCGTTTCCCTAATGAAAAACTGTTTTTT
CDR3aa: CASSLRFPNEKLFF
abundance: many
j_gene: TRBJ1-4
v_gene: TRBV27
d_gene: -

CDR3nt: TGTGCCAGCAGCTATGTTACGACGGGACAGGGAAGGGGGCAGTACTTC
CDR3aa: CASSYVTTGQGRGQYF
abundance: many
j_gene: TRBJ2-7
v_gene: TRBV7-9
d_gene: TRBD1

CDR3nt: TGTGCTAGCAGCCCCGGACAGCCCACAGGTACGCAGTATTTT
CDR3aa: CASSPGQPTGTQYF
abundance: few
j_gene: TRBJ2-3
v_gene: TRBV7-7
d_gene: -

CDR3nt: TGCGCCAGCAGCAAGACAGAATATAGCAATCAGCCCCAGCATTTT
CDR3aa: CASSKTEYSNQPQHF
abundance: many
j_gene: TRBJ1-5
v_gene: TRBV4-1
d_gene: -

CDR3nt: TGTGCCAGCAGCTTATATAGGCCTGGAATCATGAACACTGAAGCTTTCTTT
CDR3aa: CASSLYRPGIMNTEAFF
abundance: many
j_gene: TRBJ1-1
v_gene: TRBV7-9
d_gene: -

CDR3nt: TGTGCCAGCAGCGTGGTCAGGACCAACACTGAAGCTTTCTTT
CDR3aa: CASSVVRTNTEAFF
abundance: many
j_gene: TRBJ1-1
v_gene: TRBV9
d_gene: -

CDR3nt: TGTGCCAGCAGCTCAGACAGAACCCGGGACAGGGGGTCCGGGGAGCTGTTTTTT
CDR3aa: CASSSDRTRDRGSGELFF
abundance: -
j_gene: TRBJ2-2
v_gene: TRBV7-9
d_gene: TRBD1

CDR3nt: TGTGCCAGCAGTTTTTCAAACTGGCAGGCTAATGGCTACACCTTC
CDR3aa: CASSFSNWQANGYTF
abundance: -
j_gene: TRBJ1-2
v_gene: TRBV12-3/TRBV12-4
d_gene: -

CDR3nt: TGTGCCAGCAGCTTAGACGGATCCTCTGGAAACACCATATATTTT
CDR3aa: CASSLDGSSGNTIYF
abundance: many
j_gene: TRBJ1-3
v_gene: TRBV7-2
d_gene: -

CDR3nt: TGTGCCAGTAGTATTCTGGGACAGGGGGCAGATACGCAGTATTTT
CDR3aa: CASSILGQGADTQYF
abundance: -
j_gene: TRBJ2-3
v_gene: TRBV19
d_gene: TRBD1

CDR3nt: TGTGCCAGCAGGAAAGACAATAATGAAAAACTGTTTTTT
CDR3aa: CASRKDNNEKLFF
abundance: many
j_gene: TRBJ1-4
v_gene: TRBV12-3/TRBV12-4
d_gene: -

CDR3nt: TGTGCCAGCAGTTTATCTCTGGGGTACCAAGAGACCCAGTACTTC
CDR3aa: CASSLSLGYQETQYF
abundance: few
j_gene: TRBJ2-5
v_gene: TRBV27
d_gene: -

CDR3nt: TGTGCCAGCAGCGCACCCCCAGACAGGGGGTGGGTGAACACTGAAGCTTTCTTT
CDR3aa: CASSAPPDRGWVNTEAFF
abundance: many
j_gene: TRBJ1-1
v_gene: TRBV9
d_gene: TRBD1

CDR3nt: TGTGCCAGCAGCCCGATATTGGGTGAGCAGTTCTTC
CDR3aa: CASSPILGEQFF
abundance: few
j_gene: TRBJ2-1
v_gene: TRBV3-1
d_gene: -

CDR3nt: TGTGCCAGCAGTTTATCTTATGGACAGGGGACCCAGCCCCAGCATTTT
CDR3aa: CASSLSYGQGTQPQHF
abundance: -
j_gene: TRBJ1-5
v_gene: TRBV27
d_gene: TRBD1

CDR3nt: TGTGCCAGCAGTGAAGGGACATTTAATTCACCCCTCCACTTT
CDR3aa: CASSEGTFNSPLHF
abundance: many
j_gene: TRBJ1-6
v_gene: TRBV2
d_gene: -

CDR3nt: TGTGCCAGCAGTTTAGCGGCGGGGCGGGAAACTGAAGCTTTCTTT
CDR3aa: CASSLAAGRETEAFF
abundance: many
j_gene: TRBJ1-1
v_gene: TRBV12-3/TRBV12-4
d_gene: -

CDR3nt: TGCAGTGCCCTAGGGCAGGGGAATTCACCCCTCCACTTT
CDR3aa: CSALGQGNSPLHF
abundance: many
j_gene: TRBJ1-6
v_gene: TRBV20-1
d_gene: -

CDR3nt: TGTGCCAGCAGTTTAGGGGAGGGGGCGCACTCACCCCTCCACTTT
CDR3aa: CASSLGEGAHSPLHF
abundance: few
j_gene: TRBJ1-6
v_gene: TRBV12-3/TRBV12-4
d_gene: TRBD1

CDR3nt: TGTGCCAGCAGGCAAACCGGGGGGGCTAAAGGCGGGGAGCTGTTTTTT
CDR3aa: CASRQTGGAKGGELFF
abundance: -
j_gene: TRBJ2-2
v_gene: TRBV3-1
d_gene: TRBD2

CDR3nt: TGTGCCAGCGAGTGGGGGGAAACATATTCACCCCTCCACTTT
CDR3aa: CASEWGETYSPLHF
abundance: many
j_gene: TRBJ1-6
v_gene: TRBV6-6
d_gene: -

CDR3nt: TGTGCCAGCAGCCACCTGGGGACAGGTACTGGGGCCAACGTCCTGACTTTC
CDR3aa: CASSHLGTGTGANVLTF
abundance: -
j_gene: TRBJ2-6
v_gene: TRBV7-9
d_gene: TRBD1

CDR3nt: TGTGCCTGGAGTCGGAGGGTCACTGAAGCTTTCTTT
CDR3aa: CAWSRRVTEAFF
abundance: many
j_gene: TRBJ1-1
v_gene: TRBV30
d_gene: -

CDR3nt: TGTGCCAGCAGGGGGACAGGGGTCTCTGGGGCCAACGTCCTGACTTTC
CDR3aa: CASRGTGVSGANVLTF
abundance: -
j_gene: TRBJ2-6
v_gene: TRBV25-1
d_gene: TRBD1

CDR3nt: TGTGCCAGCAGTTACTCCTATCCCGGGACAGGGGGTTCTGGAAACACCATATATTTT
CDR3aa: CASSYSYPGTGGSGNTIYF
abundance: many
j_gene: TRBJ1-3
v_gene: TRBV6-5
d_gene: TRBD1

CDR3nt: TGCAGTGCTAGAGATGAGGCTAGCGGTCTCTACGAGCAGTACTTC
CDR3aa: CSARDEASGLYEQYF
abundance: few
j_gene: TRBJ2-7
v_gene: TRBV20-1
d_gene: TRBD2

CDR3nt: TGCAGTGCTGCCCGCCAGGGTCGGAATGAGCAGTTCTTC
CDR3aa: CSAARQGRNEQFF
abundance: many
j_gene: TRBJ2-1
v_gene: TRBV20-1
d_gene: -

CDR3nt: TGCAGCGTTGAACACGGGAAGGGCACGTACGAGCAGTACTTC
CDR3aa: CSVEHGKGTYEQYF
abundance: many
j_gene: TRBJ2-7
v_gene: TRBV29-1
d_gene: -

CDR3nt: TGTGCCAGCAGTTTAGGGGGGAATGGCTACACCTTC
CDR3aa: CASSLGGNGYTF
abundance: many
j_gene: TRBJ1-2
v_gene: TRBV6-5
d_gene: -